This T cell receptor beta chain was recovered during a study of CD8 T cells in ankylosing spondylitis. CDR1 and CDR2 from the germline V gene are MNHEY and SMNVEV (reference sequence). Trimming left V 3 bases short and J 6 bases short, with 11 bases between. The CDR3 has 14 residues. This clonotype showed up just a few times. Its antigen remains unknown. Findings and limits, study-wide: Clones linked to the disease showed a CD8+ phenotype. They occurred at relatively low frequencies in peripheral blood. In reactive arthritis synovial fluid and blood, some motif variants had been reported before. For ankylosing spondylitis blood, a TCR beta motif of 8 or 9 highly homologous variants appeared characteristic. Disease-associated clones were reportedly significantly overrepresented in matched ankylosing spondylitis synovial fluid.

Preparation of TCR beta libraries was done by quantitative 5'-RACE with molecular barcodes. TCRdb re-analysed the 5' RACE reads in MiXCR, keeping a single row per CDR3 protein. The profile covers 200,000 to 250,000 distinct CDR3 sequences, with 7.3% appearing a single time and around 14% taken by the ten largest. Sequencing was done on a sample of blood, either unsorted or a sorted T cell fraction (not recorded which). V gene TRBV27 combines with J gene TRBJ1-4; D is possibly TRBD1 (5 bases). The source is a male donor with ankylosing spondylitis. The CDR3 DNA reads as TGTGCCAGCAGTTTTCTCCGGGGCGATGAAAAACTGTTTTTT. It yields the protein CASSFLRGDEKLFF.